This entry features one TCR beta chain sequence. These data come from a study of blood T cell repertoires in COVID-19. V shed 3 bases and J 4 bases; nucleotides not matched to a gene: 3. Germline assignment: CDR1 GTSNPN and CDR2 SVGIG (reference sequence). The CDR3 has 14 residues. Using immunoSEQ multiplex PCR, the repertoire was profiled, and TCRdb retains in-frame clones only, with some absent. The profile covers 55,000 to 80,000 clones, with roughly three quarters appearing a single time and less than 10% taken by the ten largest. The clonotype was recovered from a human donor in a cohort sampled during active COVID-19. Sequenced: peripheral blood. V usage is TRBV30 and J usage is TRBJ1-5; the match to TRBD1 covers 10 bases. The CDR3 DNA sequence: TGTGCCTGGAGCGGGACAGGGGTAAATCAGCCCCAGCATTTT. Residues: CAWSGTGVNQPQHF.